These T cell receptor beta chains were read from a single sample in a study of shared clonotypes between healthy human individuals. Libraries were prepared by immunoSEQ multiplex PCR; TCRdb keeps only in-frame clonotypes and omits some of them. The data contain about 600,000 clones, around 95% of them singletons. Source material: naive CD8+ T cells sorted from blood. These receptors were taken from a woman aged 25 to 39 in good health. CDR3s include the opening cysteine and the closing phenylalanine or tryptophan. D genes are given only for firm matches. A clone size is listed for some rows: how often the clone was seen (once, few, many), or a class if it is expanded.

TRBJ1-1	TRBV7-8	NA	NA	TGTGCCAGCAGCTTATTTTCACAGGGGAACACTGAAGCTTTCTTT	CASSLFSQGNTEAFF
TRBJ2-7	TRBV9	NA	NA	TGTGCCAGCAGCGGACGGACAGTTCGCGAGCAGTACTTC	CASSGRTVREQYF
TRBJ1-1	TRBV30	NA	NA	TGTGCCTGGAGGGAACGCCGACTGTACACTGAAGCTTTCTTT	CAWRERRLYTEAFF
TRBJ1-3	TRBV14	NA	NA	TGTGCCAGCAGCCATCTATCCTCAAACACCATATATTTT	CASSHLSSNTIYF
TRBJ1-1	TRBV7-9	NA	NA	TGTGCCAGCGGACTGGGACATCTCGAAGCTTTCTTT	CASGLGHLEAFF
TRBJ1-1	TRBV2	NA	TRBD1	TGTGCCAGCAGAGGGACAGGATCGAACACTGAAGCTTTCTTT	CASRGTGSNTEAFF
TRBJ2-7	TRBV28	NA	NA	TGTGCCAGCAGTTGGGCCGGGGGCTCCTACGAGCAGTACTTC	CASSWAGGSYEQYF
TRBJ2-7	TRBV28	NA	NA	TGTGCCAGCAGTTTCCAAGGCCTCTCCTACGAGCAGTACTTC	CASSFQGLSYEQYF
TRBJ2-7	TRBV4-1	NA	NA	TGCGCCAGCAGCCAAGATCGACAGCAGTCATCCTACGAGCAGTACTTC	CASSQDRQQSSYEQYF
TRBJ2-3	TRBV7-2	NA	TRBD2	TGTGCCAGCAGCACAGAGGTAGCGGGGTACACAGATACGCAGTATTTT	CASSTEVAGYTDTQYF
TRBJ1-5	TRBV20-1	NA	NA	TGCAGTGCTAGAGTAGGAGAAACCCAGCATTTT	CSARVGETQHF
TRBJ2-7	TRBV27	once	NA	TGTGCCAGCAGTTTATATCCCGGGGGGCTCGAGCAGTACTTC	CASSLYPGGLEQYF
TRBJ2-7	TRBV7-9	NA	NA	TGTGCCAGCAGCCCGCGGAGGTCGGGGACTGGGGCCTACGAGCAGTACTTC	CASSPRRSGTGAYEQYF
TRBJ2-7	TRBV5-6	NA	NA	TGTGCCAGCAGCTTGGCCGGGGACGAGCAGTACTTC	CASSLAGDEQYF
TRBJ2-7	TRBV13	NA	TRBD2	TGTGCCAGCAGCCGCCGGCTAGCGGGGAACTCCTACGAGCAGTACTTC	CASSRRLAGNSYEQYF
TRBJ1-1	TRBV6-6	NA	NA	TGTGCCAGCAGTTACATTTCCCCCCAGCTGAACACTGAAGCTTTCTTT	CASSYISPQLNTEAFF
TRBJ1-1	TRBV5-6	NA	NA	TGTGCCAGCAGCTTCCTGGACAACCAAGCTTTCTTT	CASSFLDNQAFF
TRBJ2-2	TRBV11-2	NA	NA	TGTGCCAGCAGCTTGATCGGGGAGCTGTTTTTT	CASSLIGELFF
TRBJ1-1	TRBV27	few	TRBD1	TGTGCCAGCTGGACAGGGGATTTCACTGAAGCTTTCTTT	CASWTGDFTEAFF
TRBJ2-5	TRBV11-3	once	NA	TGTGCCAGCAAGACCGGGACATCTAGAGAGACCCAGTACTTC	CASKTGTSRETQYF
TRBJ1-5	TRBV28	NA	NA	TGTGCCAGCAGTTTTCTAAGGTATAGCAATCAGCCCCAGCATTTT	CASSFLRYSNQPQHF
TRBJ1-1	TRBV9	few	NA	TGTGCCAGCAGCCCGGGAAACACTGAAGCTTTCTTT	CASSPGNTEAFF
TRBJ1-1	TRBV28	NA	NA	TGTGCCAGCAGAAGACAGTTCGGTACTGAAGCTTTCTTT	CASRRQFGTEAFF
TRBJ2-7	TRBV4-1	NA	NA	TGCGCCAGCAGCCCAACAGGGGGGGGCAACGAGCAGTACTTC	CASSPTGGGNEQYF
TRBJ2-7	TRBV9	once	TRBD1	TGTGCCAGCAGCGTAGGGGACAGCCCCTACGAGCAGTACTTC	CASSVGDSPYEQYF
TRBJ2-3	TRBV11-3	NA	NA	TGTGCCAGCAGCTTATCCCCCTTGTCCGCAGATACGCAGTATTTT	CASSLSPLSADTQYF
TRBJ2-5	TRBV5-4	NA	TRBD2	TGTGCCAGCAGCCCTAATAGCGGGAGTTACCGCGAGACCCAGTACTTC	CASSPNSGSYRETQYF
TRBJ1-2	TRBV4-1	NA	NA	TGCGCCAGCAGCCAAGACACACGTTATGGCTACACCTTC	CASSQDTRYGYTF
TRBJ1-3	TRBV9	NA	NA	TGTGCCAGCAGCGTAGGCGGGGGGCGAGATGGAAACACCATATATTTT	CASSVGGGRDGNTIYF
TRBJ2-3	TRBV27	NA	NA	TGTGCCAGCAGTCCGGGACGTGGAGATACGCAGTATTTT	CASSPGRGDTQYF
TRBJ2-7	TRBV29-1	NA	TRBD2	TGCAGCGTTGAAGACTCTAGCGGGAGCGCCGGTTACGAGCAGTACTTC	CSVEDSSGSAGYEQYF
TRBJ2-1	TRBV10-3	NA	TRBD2	TGTGCCATCATGGGGGAGGGGATTTCCTACAATGAGCAGTTCTTC	CAIMGEGISYNEQFF
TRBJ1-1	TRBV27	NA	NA	TGTGCCAGCAAAACGGGGGGCACTGAAGCTTTCTTT	CASKTGGTEAFF
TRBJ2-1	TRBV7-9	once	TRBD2	TGTGCCAGCATCCCGCTCGGGGGGAACGACAATGAGCAGTTCTTC	CASIPLGGNDNEQFF
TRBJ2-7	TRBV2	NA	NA	TGTGCCAGCATAGCGGAAGGGTACGAGCAGTACTTC	CASIAEGYEQYF
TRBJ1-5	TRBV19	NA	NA	TGTGCCAGTAGTATTAACAGTTATAGCAATCAGCCCCAGCATTTT	CASSINSYSNQPQHF
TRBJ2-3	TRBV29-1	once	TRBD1	TGTACTATCCTTGAGGTCGACAGGGGACCTACAGATACGCAGTATTTT	CTILEVDRGPTDTQYF
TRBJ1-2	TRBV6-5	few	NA	TGTGCCAGCAGTTACTCGGAAAAGGGCTTCTACACCTTC	CASSYSEKGFYTF
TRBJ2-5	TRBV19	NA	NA	TGTGCCAGTAGTATAGATCTGGACACCCAAGAGACCCAGTACTTC	CASSIDLDTQETQYF
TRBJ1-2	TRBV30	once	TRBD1	TGTGCCTGGAGTGTGACAGGGGACTATGGCTACACCTTC	CAWSVTGDYGYTF
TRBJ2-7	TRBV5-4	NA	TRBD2	TGTGCCAGCAGCCGCGGGAGCGAGCAGTACTTC	CASSRGSEQYF
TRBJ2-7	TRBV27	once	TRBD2	TGTGCCAGCGGGGCCGGGACTAGCGGGAGGTACGAGCAGTACTTC	CASGAGTSGRYEQYF
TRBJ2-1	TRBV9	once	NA	TGTGCCAGCAGCGTAGTGCCCGGTGATGAGCAGTTCTTC	CASSVVPGDEQFF
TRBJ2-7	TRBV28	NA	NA	TGTGCCAGCACCTCAGGGGTGGCCTCCTACGAGCAGTACTTC	CASTSGVASYEQYF
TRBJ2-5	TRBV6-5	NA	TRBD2	TGTGCCAGCAGTCACAAGGGACTAGGGCAGACCCAGTACTTC	CASSHKGLGQTQYF
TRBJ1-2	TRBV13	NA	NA	TGTGCCAGCAGCCCCCGCGCGGAGGTTAGGGCGCTTGGCTACACCTTC	CASSPRAEVRALGYTF
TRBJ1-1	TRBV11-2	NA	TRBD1	TGTGCCAGCAGCTGGACAGGACCCGAAGCTTTCTTT	CASSWTGPEAFF
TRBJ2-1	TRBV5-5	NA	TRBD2	TGTGCCAGCAGCTTGTTAGCGGGAGGCTACAATGAGCAGTTCTTC	CASSLLAGGYNEQFF
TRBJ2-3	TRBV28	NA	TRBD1	TGTGCCAGCAGCCTATTCGGGACAGAAACAGATACGCAGTATTTT	CASSLFGTETDTQYF
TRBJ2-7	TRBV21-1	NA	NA	TGTGCCAGCAGCACCCGGACAGCAGAAAGGGCGGTTGTGCAGTACTTC	CASSTRTAERAVVQYF
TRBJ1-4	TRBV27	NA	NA	TGTGCCAGCAGTTTATCGAACGGGCAGGGAGAGGAACTGTTTTTT	CASSLSNGQGEELFF
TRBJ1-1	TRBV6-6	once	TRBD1	TGTGCCAGCAGTAACGGACAGGGGTTGTTGAACACTGAAGCTTTCTTT	CASSNGQGLLNTEAFF
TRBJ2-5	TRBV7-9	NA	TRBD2	TGTGCCAGCAGCTGGGGGACTAGGGGGGCCCAGTACTTC	CASSWGTRGAQYF
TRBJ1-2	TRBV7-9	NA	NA	TGTGCCAGCAGCTTAGAGGGTGGGGTCGGGAAGGATGGCTACACCTTC	CASSLEGGVGKDGYTF
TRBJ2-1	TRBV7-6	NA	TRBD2	TGTGCCAGCAGCTTCCTAGCGGGAGACGCTATTGATGAGCAGTTCTTC	CASSFLAGDAIDEQFF
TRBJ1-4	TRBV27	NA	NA	TGTGCCAGCAGGCCCAACGGTAGGGGAGTAGAAAAACTGTTTTTT	CASRPNGRGVEKLFF
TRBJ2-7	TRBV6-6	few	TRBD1	TGTGCCAGCAGTTCGACAGGGGGCGAGCAGTACTTC	CASSSTGGEQYF
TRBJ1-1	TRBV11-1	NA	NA	TGTGCCAGCAGCTACGGCCTGGGGAACACTGAAGCTTTCTTT	CASSYGLGNTEAFF